A selection of T cell receptor beta chains follows, all from one sample in a study of blood T cell repertoires in COVID-19. TCRdb keeps only in-frame clones here, not all; method: immunoSEQ multiplex PCR. The table has around 480,000 clones, approximately 90% seen once; the top ten hold 0.7%. The source material was PBMCs or T cells enriched from blood (not recorded which). Every receptor here comes from a woman younger than 30 who had recovered from COVID-19. The CDR3 runs from the conserved cysteine through the conserved F or W. The order of the fields is D gene, clone size, V gene, J gene, CDR3 protein, CDR3 DNA. D genes are given only for firm matches. Only part of the rows carry a size: once, few, many, or a class if the clone is expanded.

>TRBD1|-|TRBV7-2|TRBJ1-2
CAQVRLWDRIYGYTF
TGTGCCCAAGTAAGGCTCTGGGACAGGATATATGGCTACACCTTC
>-|-|TRBV2|TRBJ1-6
CASTDLNNSPLHF
TGTGCCAGCACAGATCTTAACAATTCACCCCTCCACTTT
>-|-|TRBV6-5|TRBJ1-4
CASSYSNAEKLFF
TGTGCCAGCAGTTACTCGAATGCGGAAAAACTGTTTTTT
>-|-|TRBV11-2|TRBJ2-3
CASSLRGRVDTDTQYF
TGTGCCAGCAGCTTAAGGGGGAGGGTTGACACAGATACGCAGTATTTT
>-|-|TRBV12-3/TRBV12-4|TRBJ1-3
CASSGRNTIYF
TGTGCCAGCAGTGGGCGAAACACCATATATTTT
>TRBD1|-|TRBV3-1/TRBV3-2|TRBJ1-3
CASSQDRTGGNTIYF
TGTGCCAGCAGCCAAGATAGGACAGGTGGAAACACCATATATTTT
>-|-|TRBV9|TRBJ1-1
CASRALRDTEAFF
TGTGCCAGCAGGGCCCTGAGGGACACTGAAGCTTTCTTT
>-|-|TRBV25-1|TRBJ2-7
CASSGVGLAEIYEQYF
TGTGCCAGCAGTGGGGTGGGACTGGCCGAGATCTACGAGCAGTACTTC
>TRBD1|-|TRBV2|TRBJ1-5
CASGTGNQPQHF
TGTGCCAGCGGGACAGGTAATCAGCCCCAGCATTTT
>-|-|TRBV9|TRBJ2-7
CASSRDTRDEQYF
TGTGCCAGCAGCCGCGACACTAGGGACGAGCAGTACTTC
>-|-|TRBV7-9|TRBJ2-7
CASSREYEQYF
TGTGCCAGCAGTAGGGAGTACGAGCAGTACTTC
>-|-|TRBV5-6|TRBJ1-2
CASSLSTLSTGGYTF
TGTGCCAGCAGCCTATCGACGCTTTCAACGGGGGGCTACACCTTC
>-|-|TRBV6-5|TRBJ1-1
CASRPRNTEAFF
TGTGCCAGCAGACCTAGGAACACTGAAGCTTTCTTT
>-|once|TRBV6-5|TRBJ2-3
CASSYRGGDSTDTQYF
TGTGCCAGCAGTTACAGAGGGGGTGATTCCACAGATACGCAGTATTTT
>TRBD1|-|TRBV18|TRBJ1-4
CASSPGTGGDEKLFF
TGTGCCAGCTCACCAGGGACAGGGGGTGATGAAAAACTGTTTTTT
>-|-|TRBV6-5|TRBJ2-7
CASRHRVSYEQYF
TGTGCCAGCAGACACAGGGTCTCCTACGAGCAGTACTTC
>-|-|TRBV7-2|TRBJ1-5
CASSLGGLGANQPQHF
TGTGCCAGCAGCCTGGGGGGTCTCGGGGCTAATCAGCCCCAGCATTTT
>TRBD1|-|TRBV5-5|TRBJ2-1
CASSSSGTGDNEQFF
TGTGCCAGCAGCTCCTCCGGGACAGGGGACAATGAGCAGTTCTTC
>TRBD1|-|TRBV6-4|TRBJ1-1
CASNIYRGVVEAFF
TGTGCCAGCAATATATACAGGGGCGTGGTGGAAGCTTTCTTT
>TRBD1|-|TRBV28|TRBJ1-4
CASSFLQGEEKLFF
TGTGCCAGCAGTTTTTTACAGGGGGAGGAAAAACTGTTTTTT
>-|-|TRBV24-1|TRBJ1-2
CATSEQGYGYTF
TGTGCCACCAGTGAACAGGGCTATGGCTACACCTTC
>-|-|TRBV7-9|TRBJ1-1
CASKPRTQGNTEAFF
TGTGCCAGCAAACCAAGAACCCAGGGGAACACTGAAGCTTTCTTT
>TRBD2|-|TRBV30|TRBJ2-1
CALTKSGGGNEQFF
TGTGCCTTGACGAAGAGCGGGGGTGGCAATGAGCAGTTCTTC
>TRBD2|once|TRBV3-1/TRBV3-2|TRBJ2-1
CASSRGGGRSNEQFF
TGTGCCAGCAGCCGGGGCGGGGGGAGGTCCAATGAGCAGTTCTTC
>TRBD2|-|TRBV7-8|TRBJ2-3
CASSPGGVTSWDTQYF
TGTGCCAGCAGCCCGGGGGGGGTCACATCATGGGATACGCAGTATTTT
>-|-|TRBV4-1|TRBJ2-7
CASSQSPPTAFSYEQYF
TGCGCCAGCAGCCAATCTCCACCTACAGCTTTCTCCTACGAGCAGTACTTC
>-|-|TRBV7-9|TRBJ2-4
CASSLNREGIQYF
TGTGCCAGCAGCTTAAACAGGGAAGGCATTCAGTACTTC
>-|-|TRBV6-7|TRBJ2-4
CASSLARAPAKNIQYF
TGTGCCAGCAGTCTCGCGAGGGCGCCGGCCAAAAACATTCAGTACTTC
>TRBD1|-|TRBV24-1|TRBJ2-3
CATSDPGTGEDTQYF
TGTGCCACCAGTGACCCCGGGACAGGGGAAGATACGCAGTATTTT
>-|-|TRBV5-1|TRBJ1-2
CASSRTAQPDSYGYTF
TGCGCCAGCAGCCGGACAGCGCAGCCTGATTCTTATGGCTACACCTTC
>TRBD2|-|TRBV4-1|TRBJ2-1
CASSQYSSGGFYNEQFF
TGCGCCAGCAGCCAGTACTCTAGCGGGGGGTTCTACAATGAGCAGTTCTTC
>-|-|TRBV28|TRBJ1-2
CASSLFETGRRGYTF
TGTGCCAGCAGTTTATTTGAAACAGGGCGACGTGGCTACACCTTC
>-|-|TRBV5-4|TRBJ1-1
CASSFLGAGEAFF
TGTGCCAGCAGCTTTCTAGGGGCGGGGGAAGCTTTCTTT
>TRBD2|-|TRBV28|TRBJ2-3
CASRATSGGSDTQYF
TGTGCCAGCAGGGCGACTAGCGGGGGGTCCGATACGCAGTATTTT
>-|-|TRBV7-2|TRBJ2-3
CASSLSRGSQYF
TGTGCCAGCAGCCTGAGCAGGGGTTCGCAGTATTTT
>TRBD1|-|TRBV9|TRBJ1-2
CASSVDGQASNYGYTF
TGTGCCAGCAGCGTAGATGGACAGGCCTCTAACTATGGCTACACCTTC
>-|-|TRBV9|TRBJ2-7
CASSVDQGRYEQYF
TGTGCCAGCAGCGTAGACCAGGGCCGCTACGAGCAGTACTTC
>TRBD1|once|TRBV7-9|TRBJ1-5
CASSLIIVGTDSNQPQHF
TGTGCCAGCAGCTTAATTATCGTAGGGACAGATAGCAATCAGCCCCAGCATTTT
>-|-|TRBV5-1|TRBJ1-1
CASSLTAGDTEAFF
TGCGCCAGCAGCTTAACGGCGGGTGACACTGAAGCTTTCTTT
>-|-|TRBV4-1|TRBJ1-1
CASSPDITANTEAFF
TGCGCCAGCAGCCCTGACATAACGGCGAACACTGAAGCTTTCTTT
>-|-|TRBV5-1|TRBJ2-2
CASSLEGASNTGELFF
TGCGCCAGCAGCTTGGAAGGGGCCTCGAACACCGGGGAGCTGTTTTTT
>TRBD1|-|TRBV4-2|TRBJ1-2
CASSQYTGGADGYTF
TGTGCCAGCAGCCAGTACACAGGGGGCGCGGATGGCTACACCTTC
>-|-|TRBV15|TRBJ1-2
CATSREGGDYGYTF
TGTGCCACCAGCAGAGAGGGAGGGGACTATGGCTACACCTTC
>-|-|TRBV9|TRBJ1-1
CASSASQDSEAFF
TGTGCCAGCAGCGCTTCTCAGGACTCTGAAGCTTTCTTT
>TRBD1|-|TRBV11-2|TRBJ2-2
CASNTGDARELFF
TGTGCCAGCAATACAGGGGACGCGAGGGAGCTGTTTTTT
>-|once|TRBV2|TRBJ2-5
CASSGGMVVETQYF
TGTGCCAGCAGTGGTGGTATGGTAGTGGAGACCCAGTACTTC
>TRBD1|-|TRBV10-3|TRBJ1-1
CAIARRGENTEAFF
TGTGCCATCGCTCGCAGGGGGGAGAACACTGAAGCTTTCTTT
>TRBD1|-|TRBV15|TRBJ1-2
CATNSAQGENYGYTF
TGTGCCACCAATTCAGCACAGGGGGAGAACTATGGCTACACCTTC
>-|-|TRBV6-7|TRBJ2-7
CASPTGSPYEQYF
TGTGCCAGCCCTACGGGGAGCCCCTACGAGCAGTACTTC
>TRBD1|-|TRBV29-1|TRBJ1-3
CSAGDSPYSGNTIYF
TGCAGCGCCGGGGACAGTCCCTACTCTGGAAACACCATATATTTT
>-|-|TRBV30|TRBJ2-7
CAWRDRVALYEQYF
TGTGCCTGGCGGGATAGGGTGGCCCTCTACGAGCAGTACTTC
>-|-|TRBV4-1|TRBJ2-5
CASSPSPASDGRPYQETQYF
TGCGCCAGCAGCCCCTCCCCGGCTAGCGACGGGCGACCGTACCAAGAGACCCAGTACTTC
>TRBD1|-|TRBV19|TRBJ1-5
CASSQGAAQPQHF
TGTGCCAGTTCTCAGGGGGCGGCTCAGCCCCAGCATTTT
>TRBD1|-|TRBV9|TRBJ2-2
CASSVVTGSAGELFF
TGTGCCAGCAGCGTAGTGACAGGGTCCGCCGGGGAGCTGTTTTTT
>TRBD1|-|TRBV9|TRBJ2-1
CASSAGTGNDEQFF
TGTGCCAGCAGCGCCGGGACAGGGAACGATGAGCAGTTCTTC
>-|-|TRBV24-1|TRBJ2-5
CATSDSRTVQETQYF
TGTGCCACCAGTGATTCCCGGACAGTCCAAGAGACCCAGTACTTC
>-|-|TRBV4-1|TRBJ1-2
CASSQVLSTNYGYTF
TGCGCCAGCAGCCAAGTTCTCAGTACTAACTATGGCTACACCTTC
>-|once|TRBV7-2|TRBJ1-4
CASSLDSLGRELFF
TGTGCCAGCAGCTTAGACTCCTTGGGGAGGGAACTGTTTTTT
>-|-|TRBV7-9|TRBJ2-7
CASRRRGGDPPDEQYF
TGTGCCAGCAGGCGTCGAGGAGGTGACCCCCCCGACGAGCAGTACTTC
>-|-|TRBV4-2|TRBJ1-1
CASSQSWNTEAFF
TGTGCCAGCAGCCAATCCTGGAACACTGAAGCTTTCTTT